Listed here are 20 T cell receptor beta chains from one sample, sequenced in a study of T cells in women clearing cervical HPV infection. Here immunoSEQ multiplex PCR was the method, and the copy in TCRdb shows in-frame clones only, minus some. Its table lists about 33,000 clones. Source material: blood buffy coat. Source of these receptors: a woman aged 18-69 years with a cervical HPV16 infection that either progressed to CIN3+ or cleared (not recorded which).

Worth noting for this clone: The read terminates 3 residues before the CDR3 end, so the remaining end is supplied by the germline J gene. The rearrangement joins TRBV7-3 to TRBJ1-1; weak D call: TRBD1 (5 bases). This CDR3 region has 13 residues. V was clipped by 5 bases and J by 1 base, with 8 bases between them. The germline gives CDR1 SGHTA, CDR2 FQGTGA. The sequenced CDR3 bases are TGTGCCAGCAGCACCCAGGGGAACACTGAA. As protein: CASSTQGNTE. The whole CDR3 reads CASSTQGNTEAFF.

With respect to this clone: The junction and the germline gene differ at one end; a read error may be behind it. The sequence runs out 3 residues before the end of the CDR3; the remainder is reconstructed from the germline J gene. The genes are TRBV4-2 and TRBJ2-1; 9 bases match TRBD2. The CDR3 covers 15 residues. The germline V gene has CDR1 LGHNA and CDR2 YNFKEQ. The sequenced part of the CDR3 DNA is TGCGCCAGCAGCCCCGTGGCGGGAGGGCTAGGTGAG. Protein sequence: CASSPVAGGLGE. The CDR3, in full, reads CASSPVAGGLGEQFF.

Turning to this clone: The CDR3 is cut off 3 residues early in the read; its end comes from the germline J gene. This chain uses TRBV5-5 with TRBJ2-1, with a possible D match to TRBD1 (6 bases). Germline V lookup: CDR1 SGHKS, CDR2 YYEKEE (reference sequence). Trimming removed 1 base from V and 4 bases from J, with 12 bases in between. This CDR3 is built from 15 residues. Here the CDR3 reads CASSLSQGIYNEQFF. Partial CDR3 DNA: TGTGCCAGCAGCTTGAGTCAGGGGATATACAATGAG.

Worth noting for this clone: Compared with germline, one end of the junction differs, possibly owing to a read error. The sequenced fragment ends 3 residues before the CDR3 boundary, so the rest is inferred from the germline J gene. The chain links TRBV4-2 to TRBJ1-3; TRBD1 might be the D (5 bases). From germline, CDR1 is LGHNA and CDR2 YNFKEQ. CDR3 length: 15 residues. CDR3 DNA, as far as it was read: TGCGCCAGCAGCCAGGGACTCCTCGCTGGAAACACC. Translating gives CASSQGLLAGNT. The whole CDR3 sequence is CASSQGLLAGNTIYF.

CDR3 bases read: TGTGCCATCAGGGGACAGGGTACTAATGAAAAA. Translation: CAIRGQGTNEK. The full CDR3 protein is CAIRGQGTNEKLFF. The chain combines TRBV10-3 with TRBJ1-4; 9 bases are shared with TRBD1. The read ends 3 residues early relative to the CDR3; the germline J gene fills the gap. V dropped 6 bases and J dropped 2; count of bases not matched to a gene: 1. CDR1 is ENHRY, CDR2 SYGVKD, per germline. The CDR3 sequence is 14 residues long.

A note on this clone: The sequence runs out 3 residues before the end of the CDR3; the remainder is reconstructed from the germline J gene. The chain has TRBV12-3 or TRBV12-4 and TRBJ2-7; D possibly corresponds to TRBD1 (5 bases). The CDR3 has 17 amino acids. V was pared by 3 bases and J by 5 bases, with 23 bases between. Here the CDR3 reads CASSFSVSRGLSHEQYF. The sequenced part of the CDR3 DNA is TGTGCCAGCAGTTTTTCCGTTTCAAGGGGCCTTAGCCACGAG.

The CDR3 DNA, read in part, is TGTGCCAGCAGTGTGACTGCGGACTACGAG. Its translation is CASSVTADYE. The entire CDR3 protein is CASSVTADYEQYF. The chain uses TRBV12-3 or TRBV12-4 and TRBJ2-7; D call uncertain. The read falls 3 residues short of the CDR3 end, and the missing part is taken from the germline J gene. This CDR3 comprises 13 residues. The ends were cut back, 5 bases at V and 3 bases at J, with 11 bases in the middle.

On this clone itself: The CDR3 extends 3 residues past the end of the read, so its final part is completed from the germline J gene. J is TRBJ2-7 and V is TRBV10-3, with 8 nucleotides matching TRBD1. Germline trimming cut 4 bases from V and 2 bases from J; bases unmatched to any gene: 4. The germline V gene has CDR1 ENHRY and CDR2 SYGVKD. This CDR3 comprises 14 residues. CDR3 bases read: TGTGCCATCAGTGGAGGACAGGGAACCTACGAG. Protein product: CAISGGQGTYE. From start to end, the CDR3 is CAISGGQGTYEQYF.

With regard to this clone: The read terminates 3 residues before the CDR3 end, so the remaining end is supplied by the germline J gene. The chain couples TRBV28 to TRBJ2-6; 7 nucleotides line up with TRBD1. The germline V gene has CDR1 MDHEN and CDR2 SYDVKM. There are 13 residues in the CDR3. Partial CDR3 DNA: TGTGCCAGCAGTCTTGGACAGGCTAGTCTC. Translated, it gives CASSLGQASL. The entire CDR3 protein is CASSLGQASLLTF.

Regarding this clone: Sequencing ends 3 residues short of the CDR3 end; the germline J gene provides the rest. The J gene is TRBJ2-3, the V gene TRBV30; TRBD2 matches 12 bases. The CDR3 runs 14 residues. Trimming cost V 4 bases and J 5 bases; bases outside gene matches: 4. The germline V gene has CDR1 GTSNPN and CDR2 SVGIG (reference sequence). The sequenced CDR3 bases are TGTGCCTGGACCCAGGGACTAGCGGGAGATACG. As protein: CAWTQGLAGDT. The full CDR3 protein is CAWTQGLAGDTQYF.

CDR3 region: CASSDGRGGELFF. The sequenced CDR3 bases are TGTGCCAGCAGCGACGGACGGGGCGGGGAG. The rearrangement joins TRBV5-5 to TRBJ2-2; a weak D match, TRBD2 (5 bases). The sequenced fragment ends 3 residues before the CDR3 boundary, so the rest is inferred from the germline J gene. Per the germline V gene, CDR1 is SGHKS and CDR2 is YYEKEE (reference sequence). This CDR3 is built from 13 residues. Trimming shortened V by 4 bases and J by 7 bases, and 11 bases separated the two germline ends.

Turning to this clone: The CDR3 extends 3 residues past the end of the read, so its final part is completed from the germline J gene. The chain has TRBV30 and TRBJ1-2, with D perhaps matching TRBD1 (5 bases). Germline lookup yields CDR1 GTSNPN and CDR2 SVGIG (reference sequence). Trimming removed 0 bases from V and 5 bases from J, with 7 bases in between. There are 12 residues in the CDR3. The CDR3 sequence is CAWSVRGYGYTF. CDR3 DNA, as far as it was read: TGTGCCTGGAGTGTACGGGGGTATGGC.

The sequenced part of the CDR3 DNA is TGTGCCAGCAGCTCACAGGGCCCTTGGGAAAAA. This codes for CASSSQGPWEK. The complete CDR3 sequence is CASSSQGPWEKLFF. This rearrangement joins TRBV2 to TRBJ1-4; TRBD1 is a possible D gene (6 bases). The read is 3 residues too short to cover the CDR3 end, so that end is filled in from the germline J gene. V was shortened by 6 bases and J by 8 bases, with 16 bases between the two germline ends. Germline V CDR1 and CDR2: SNHLY, FYNNEI. This CDR3 has 14 amino acids.

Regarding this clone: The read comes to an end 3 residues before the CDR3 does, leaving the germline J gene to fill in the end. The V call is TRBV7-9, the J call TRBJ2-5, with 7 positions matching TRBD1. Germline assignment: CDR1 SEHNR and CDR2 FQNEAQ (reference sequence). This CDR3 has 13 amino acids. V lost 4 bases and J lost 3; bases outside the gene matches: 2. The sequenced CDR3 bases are TGTGCCAGCAGCTACGACAGGGAAGAGACC. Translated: CASSYDREET. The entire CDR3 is CASSYDREETQYF.

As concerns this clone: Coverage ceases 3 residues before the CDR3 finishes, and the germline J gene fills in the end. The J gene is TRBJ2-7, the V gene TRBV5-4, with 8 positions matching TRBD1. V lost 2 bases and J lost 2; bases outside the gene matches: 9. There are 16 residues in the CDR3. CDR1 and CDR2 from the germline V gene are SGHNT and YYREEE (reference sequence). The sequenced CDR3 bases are TGTGCCAGCAGCTTACAGGGGGTGAGGGGGACCTACGAG. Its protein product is CASSLQGVRGTYE. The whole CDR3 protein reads CASSLQGVRGTYEQYF.

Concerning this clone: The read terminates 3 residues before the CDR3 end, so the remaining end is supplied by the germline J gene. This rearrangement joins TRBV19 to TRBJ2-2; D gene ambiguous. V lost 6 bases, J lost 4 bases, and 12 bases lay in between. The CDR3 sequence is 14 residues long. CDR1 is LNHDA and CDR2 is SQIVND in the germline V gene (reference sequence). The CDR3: CASSSAWITGELFF. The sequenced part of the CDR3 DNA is TGTGCCAGTAGCTCAGCGTGGATCACCGGGGAG.

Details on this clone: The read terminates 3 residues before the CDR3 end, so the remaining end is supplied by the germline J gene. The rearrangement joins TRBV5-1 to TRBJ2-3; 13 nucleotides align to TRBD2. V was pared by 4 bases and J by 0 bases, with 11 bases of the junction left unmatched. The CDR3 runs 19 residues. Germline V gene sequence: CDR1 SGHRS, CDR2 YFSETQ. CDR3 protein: CASSRGLAGPLASTDTQYF. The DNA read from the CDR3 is TGCGCCAGCAGCCGGGGACTAGCGGGGCCACTCGCTAGCACAGATACG.

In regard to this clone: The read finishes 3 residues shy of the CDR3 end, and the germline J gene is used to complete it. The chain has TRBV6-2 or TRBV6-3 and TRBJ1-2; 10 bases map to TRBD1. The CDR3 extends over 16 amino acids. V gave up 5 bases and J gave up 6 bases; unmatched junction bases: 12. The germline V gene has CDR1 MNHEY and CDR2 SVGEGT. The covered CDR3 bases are TGTGCCAGCAGTGACCCGGGACAGGGGCGCTCAAATGGC. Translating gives CASSDPGQGRSNG. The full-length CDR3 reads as CASSDPGQGRSNGYTF.

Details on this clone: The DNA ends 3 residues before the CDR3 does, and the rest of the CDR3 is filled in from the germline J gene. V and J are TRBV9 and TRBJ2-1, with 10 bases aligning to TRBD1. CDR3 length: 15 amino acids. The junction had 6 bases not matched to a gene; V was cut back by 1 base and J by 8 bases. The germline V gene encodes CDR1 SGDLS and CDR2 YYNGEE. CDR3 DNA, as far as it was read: TGTGCCAGCAGCGTACAGCCGGGACAGGGGTATGAG. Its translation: CASSVQPGQGYE. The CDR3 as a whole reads CASSVQPGQGYEQFF.

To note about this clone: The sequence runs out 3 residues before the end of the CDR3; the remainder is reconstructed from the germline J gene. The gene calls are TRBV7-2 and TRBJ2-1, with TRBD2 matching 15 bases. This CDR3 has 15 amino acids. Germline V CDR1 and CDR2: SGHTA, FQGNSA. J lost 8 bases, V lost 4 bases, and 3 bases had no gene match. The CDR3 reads CASSSGLAGGHEQFF. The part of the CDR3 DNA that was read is TGTGCCAGCAGCTCTGGACTAGCGGGGGGGCATGAG.